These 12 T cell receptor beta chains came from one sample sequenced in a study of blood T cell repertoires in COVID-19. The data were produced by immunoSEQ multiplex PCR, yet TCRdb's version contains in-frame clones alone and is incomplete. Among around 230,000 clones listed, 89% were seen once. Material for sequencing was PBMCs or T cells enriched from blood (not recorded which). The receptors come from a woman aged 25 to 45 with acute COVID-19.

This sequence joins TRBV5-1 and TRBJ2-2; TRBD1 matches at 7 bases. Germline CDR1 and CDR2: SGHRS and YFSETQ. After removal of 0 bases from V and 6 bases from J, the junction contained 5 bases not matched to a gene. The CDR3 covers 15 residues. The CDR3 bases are TGCGCCAGCAGCTTGGCCGGTCAGGGGGCCGGGGAGCTGTTTTTT. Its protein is CASSLAGQGAGELFF.

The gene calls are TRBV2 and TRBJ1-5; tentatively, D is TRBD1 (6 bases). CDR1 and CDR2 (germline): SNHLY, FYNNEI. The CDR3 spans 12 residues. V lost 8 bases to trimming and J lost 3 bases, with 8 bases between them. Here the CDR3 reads CASHRVNQPQHF. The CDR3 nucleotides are TGTGCCAGCCACAGGGTCAATCAGCCCCAGCATTTT.

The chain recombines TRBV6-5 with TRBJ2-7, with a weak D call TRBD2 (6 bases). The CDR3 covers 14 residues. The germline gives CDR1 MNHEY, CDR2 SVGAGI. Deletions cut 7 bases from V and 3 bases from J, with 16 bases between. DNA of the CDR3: TGTGCCAGCACCCCGAGGGGAGGAGGCTACGAGCAGTACTTC. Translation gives CASTPRGGGYEQYF.

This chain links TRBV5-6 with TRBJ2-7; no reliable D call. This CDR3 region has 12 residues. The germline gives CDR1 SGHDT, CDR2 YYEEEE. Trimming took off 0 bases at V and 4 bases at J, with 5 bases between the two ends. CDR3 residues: CASSLGQYEQYF. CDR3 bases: TGTGCCAGCAGCTTGGGGCAATACGAGCAGTACTTC.

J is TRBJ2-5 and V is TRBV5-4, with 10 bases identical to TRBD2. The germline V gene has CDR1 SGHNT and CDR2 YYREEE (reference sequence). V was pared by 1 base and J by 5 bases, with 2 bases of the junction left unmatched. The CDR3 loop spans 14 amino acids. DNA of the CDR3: TGTGCCAGCAGCTTGTCTAGCGGGGGTGAGACCCAGTACTTC. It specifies CASSLSSGGETQYF.

This chain's CDR3 is CASSPGQANQPQHF. In nucleotides, the CDR3 is TGTGCCAGCAGTCCGGGACAGGCTAATCAGCCCCAGCATTTT. This sequence joins TRBV7-8 and TRBJ1-5, with 8 bases matching TRBD1. Germline V gene data show CDR1 as SGHVS and CDR2 as FQNEAQ. V gave up 6 bases and J gave up 4 bases; unmatched junction bases: 5. CDR3 length: 14 residues.

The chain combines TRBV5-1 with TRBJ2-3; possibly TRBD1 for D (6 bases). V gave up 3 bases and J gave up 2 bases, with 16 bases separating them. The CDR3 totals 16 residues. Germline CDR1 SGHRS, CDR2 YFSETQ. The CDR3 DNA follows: TGCGCCAGCAGCTCTGTTCAGGGGCGGGCCACAGATACGCAGTATTTT. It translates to CASSSVQGRATDTQYF.

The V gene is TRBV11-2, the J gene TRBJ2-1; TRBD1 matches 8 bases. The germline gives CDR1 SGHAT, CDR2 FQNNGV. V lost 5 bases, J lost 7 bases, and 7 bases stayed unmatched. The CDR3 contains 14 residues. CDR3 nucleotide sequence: TGTGCCAGCAGCCAGGACAGGGTCGGGAATGAGCAGTTCTTC. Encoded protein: CASSQDRVGNEQFF.

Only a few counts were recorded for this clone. For the CDR3, the DNA is TGTGCCAGCTCACCCGTCGGACAGCGTAATCAGCCCCAGCATTTT. It specifies CASSPVGQRNQPQHF. The chain has TRBV18 and TRBJ1-5; maybe TRBD1 (6 bases). Trimming left V 3 bases short and J 4 bases short, with 13 bases between. CDR1 KGHSH and CDR2 LQKENI come from the germline V gene. The CDR3 runs 15 residues.

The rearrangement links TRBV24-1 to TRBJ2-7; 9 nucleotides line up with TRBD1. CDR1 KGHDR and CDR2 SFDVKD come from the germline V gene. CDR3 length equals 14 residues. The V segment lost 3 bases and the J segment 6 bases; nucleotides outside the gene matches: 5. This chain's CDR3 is CATSDPGTGFEQYF. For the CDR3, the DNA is TGTGCCACCAGTGATCCCGGGACAGGGTTCGAGCAGTACTTC.

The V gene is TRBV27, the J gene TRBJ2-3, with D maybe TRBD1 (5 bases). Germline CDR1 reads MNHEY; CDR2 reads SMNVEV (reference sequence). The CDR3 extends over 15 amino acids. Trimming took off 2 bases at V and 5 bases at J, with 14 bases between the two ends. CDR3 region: CASSLGAYAVDTQYF. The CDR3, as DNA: TGTGCCAGCAGTTTAGGGGCCTATGCGGTAGATACGCAGTATTTT.

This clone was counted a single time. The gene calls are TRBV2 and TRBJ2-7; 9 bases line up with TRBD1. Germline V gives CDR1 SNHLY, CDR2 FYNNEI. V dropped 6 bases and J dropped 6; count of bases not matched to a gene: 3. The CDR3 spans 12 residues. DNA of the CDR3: TGTGCCAGCAGATACAGGGGGCTCGAGCAGTACTTC. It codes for CASRYRGLEQYF.